This T cell receptor beta chain originates from a study of blood T cell repertoires in COVID-19. Participants spanned ages roughly 18 to 95 years and resided in roughly 26 US areas. Assay: immunoSEQ multiplex PCR; the TCRdb copy retains only in-frame clones and omits some. The sample consists of 200,000 to 300,000 clones, around 88% of them appearing once. Germline lookup yields CDR1 MDHEN and CDR2 SYDVKM. CDR3 length: 16 residues. Trimming removed 4 bases from V and 3 bases from J, with 18 bases in between. Sequencing was done on a sample of PBMCs or T cells enriched from blood (not recorded which). The genes are TRBV28 and TRBJ1-2, with a weak D call TRBD1 (5 bases). The clonotype originates from a woman in her 40s with acute COVID-19. CDR3: CASSSQSGGLHYGYTF. For the CDR3, the DNA is TGTGCCAGCAGTTCCCAATCCGGGGGTCTCCACTATGGCTACACCTTC.